Below, 28 T cell receptor beta chains from the same sample are listed, as sequenced in a study of siplizumab effects on memory and regulatory T cells. Some clones are missing from TCRdb's copy, which holds only in-frame ones; the method was immunoSEQ multiplex PCR. The sample holds tens of thousands of clones, about 88% seen once. Sequencing was performed on naive CD8+ T cells sorted from blood. These receptor sequences come from a human donor in good health.

The V and J genes are TRBV2 and TRBJ2-1, with 8 bases matching TRBD1. After removal of 6 bases from V and 4 bases from J, the junction contained 8 bases not matched to a gene. Germline-derived CDR1 and CDR2 are SNHLY and FYNNEI. There are 15 residues in the CDR3. The CDR3 region is CASRFDRGRYNEQFF. The DNA of the CDR3 is TGTGCCAGCAGATTCGACAGGGGCAGGTACAATGAGCAGTTCTTC.

The V call is TRBV4-1, the J call TRBJ1-5; maybe TRBD1 (5 bases). This CDR3 contains 17 residues. Germline CDR1 and CDR2: MGHRA and YSYEKL. V lost 0 bases and J 5 bases, leaving 17 bases between the germline ends. This CDR3 reads CASSQDIEGPGDQPQHF. The CDR3 DNA sequence: TGCGCCAGCAGCCAAGATATTGAGGGGCCGGGGGATCAGCCCCAGCATTTT.

The genes are TRBV29-1 and TRBJ2-2; D not resolved. CDR1 is SQVTM, CDR2 ANQGSEA, per germline. The V end lost 4 bases, the J end lost 7 bases, and 16 bases lay between the germline ends. CDR3 length: 14 amino acids. DNA for the CDR3: TGCAGCGTTGGGGATTGGGGTGTTTACGGGGAGCTGTTTTTT. This encodes CSVGDWGVYGELFF.

In its sample, this clone was seen a few times. The same CDR3 is also encoded by other DNA sequences in this sample. The chain uses TRBV19 and TRBJ1-1, with D unclear. V gave up 3 bases and J gave up 0 bases, with 5 bases separating them. CDR3 length: 13 amino acids. In germline, CDR1 is LNHDA, CDR2 SQIVND (reference sequence). Here the CDR3 DNA reads TGTGCCAGTAGTATCTCATTGAACACTGAAGCTTTCTTT. The encoded protein is CASSISLNTEAFF.

The V gene is TRBV7-7, the J gene TRBJ2-1, with D perhaps matching TRBD2 (6 bases). This CDR3 is 17 amino acids long. Germline CDR1 and CDR2: SSHAT and FNYEAQ (reference sequence). Trimming took 1 base from V and 2 from J, leaving 15 bases between them. The CDR3 sequence: CASSLVYGGMTYNEQFF. In DNA form, the CDR3 reads TGTGCCAGCAGCTTAGTCTATGGAGGGATGACCTACAATGAGCAGTTCTTC.

The chain carries TRBV9 and TRBJ2-1, with TRBD2 matching over 11 bases. The J segment lost 0 bases and the V segment lost 5 bases, leaving 4 bases of the junction unmatched. CDR1 is SGDLS and CDR2 is YYNGEE in the germline V gene. The CDR3 covers 16 residues. DNA of the CDR3: TGTGCCAGCAGTACTAGCGGGAGCCCCTCCTACAATGAGCAGTTCTTC. Its translation: CASSTSGSPSYNEQFF.

The chain recombines TRBV7-9 with TRBJ2-5; 9 bases fit TRBD2. Trimming cost V 4 bases and J 2 bases; bases outside gene matches: 5. CDR1 is SEHNR and CDR2 is FQNEAQ in the germline V gene (reference sequence). The CDR3 is 15 amino acids. CDR3 bases: TGTGCCAGCAGCTCCTATACTAGCGGGCAAGAGACCCAGTACTTC. It specifies CASSSYTSGQETQYF.

J is TRBJ2-1 and V is TRBV29-1, with D tentatively TRBD1 or TRBD2 (5 bases each). Between the trimmed V and J ends, which lost 0 bases and 8 bases, there was a span of 17 bases. Germline CDR1 and CDR2: SQVTM and ANQGSEA. The CDR3 has 15 amino acids. CDR3 in DNA: TGCAGCGTTGAAGAAGGGAGTTCAGGGAGCGATGAGCAGTTCTTC. Translated: CSVEEGSSGSDEQFF.

The chain carries TRBV5-6 and TRBJ1-2; the D gene is possibly TRBD1 (6 bases). Germline V gene sequence: CDR1 SGHDT, CDR2 YYEEEE. Trimming pared 4 bases from V and 7 bases from J, leaving 23 bases between. The CDR3 runs 16 residues. The CDR3 DNA is TGTGCCAGCAGCCCCCCGGACGGGGGCTCACACCTTGGCTACACCTTC. It encodes CASSPPDGGSHLGYTF.

The genes are TRBV27 and TRBJ2-7, with 10 bases that match TRBD1. CDR3 length equals 15 residues. Per the germline V gene, CDR1 is MNHEY and CDR2 is SMNVEV (reference sequence). V lost 3 bases to trimming and J lost 6 bases; unmatched junction nucleotides: 8. The CDR3 nucleotides read TGTGCCAGCAGTTTTACCGGGACAGGGGTTGGCGAGCAGTACTTC. It translates to CASSFTGTGVGEQYF.

CDR3 coding DNA: TGTGCCAGTAGTATCTCCTCGGGGAATGAGCAGTTCTTC. Amino acids: CASSISSGNEQFF. J is TRBJ2-1 and V is TRBV19; a possible D gene is TRBD2 (5 bases). The V gene lost 3 bases and the J gene lost 7 bases, with 10 bases spanning the gap. Germline lookup yields CDR1 LNHDA and CDR2 SQIVND (reference sequence). CDR3 length: 13 residues.

The table lists this clone with a few counts. This rearrangement joins TRBV11-2 to TRBJ2-7; D is unclear. Germline loops: CDR1 SGHAT, CDR2 FQNNGV. This CDR3 comprises 12 residues. Trimming shortened V by 3 bases and J by 6 bases, and 9 bases separated the two germline ends. CDR3 DNA: TGTGCCAGCAGCTTGGGTAGGGCCGAGCAGTACTTC. Protein: CASSLGRAEQYF. Full variable domain (outside the CDR3, taken from reference TRBV11-2 and TRBJ2-7): EAGVAQSPRYKIIEKRQSVAFWCNPISGHATLYWYQQILGQGPKLLIQFQNNGVVDDSQLPKDRFSAERLKGVDSTLKIQPAKLEDSAVYLCASSLGRAEQYFGPGTRLTVT.

The chain recombines TRBV27 with TRBJ1-1; possibly TRBD1 for D (6 bases). The CDR3 loop spans 15 amino acids. CDR1 is MNHEY and CDR2 is SMNVEV in the germline V gene (reference sequence). Trimming left V 8 bases short and J 4 bases short, with 20 bases between. DNA for the CDR3: TGTGCCAGCCGCTTGCAGGGGATCTGGGGCACTGAAGCTTTCTTT. It yields the protein CASRLQGIWGTEAFF.

The chain recombines TRBV14 with TRBJ2-1, with D hard to call. The CDR3 is made up of 11 amino acids. CDR1 is SGHDN, CDR2 FVKESK, per germline. Between the trimmed V and J ends, which lost 3 bases and 3 bases, there was a span of 0 bases. The chain's CDR3 is CASSHYNEQFF. The DNA of the CDR3 is TGTGCCAGCAGCCACTACAATGAGCAGTTCTTC.

The CDR3: CASSQLQGANQPQHF. The CDR3 bases are TGTGCCAGCAGCCAATTACAGGGGGCCAATCAGCCCCAGCATTTT. This sequence joins TRBV4-2 and TRBJ1-5; TRBD1 aligns across 9 bases. V shed 2 bases and J 3 bases; nucleotides not matched to a gene: 2. CDR1 and CDR2 from the germline V gene are LGHNA and YNFKEQ. The CDR3 has 15 residues.

This clone is a singleton in its sample. The J gene is TRBJ2-3, the V gene TRBV14, with D perhaps assigned TRBD1 or TRBD2 (5 bases each). The V end was cut by 0 bases, the J end by 0 bases, with 10 bases between. This CDR3 has 16 residues. CDR1 is SGHDN and CDR2 is FVKESK in the germline V gene. CDR3 protein: CASSQEGWGSTDTQYF. The CDR3, as DNA: TGTGCCAGCAGCCAAGAAGGTTGGGGGAGCACAGATACGCAGTATTTT.

The V and J genes are TRBV9 and TRBJ2-7; possibly TRBD2 for D (6 bases). This CDR3 spans 16 amino acids. Germline CDR1 and CDR2: SGDLS and YYNGEE. The V end was cut by 4 bases, the J end by 2 bases, with 19 bases between. The CDR3 here is CASSPGGSGWTYEQYF. DNA for the CDR3: TGTGCCAGCAGCCCCGGGGGAAGCGGCTGGACCTACGAGCAGTACTTC. Filled out from reference TRBV9 and TRBJ2-7, the complete variable domain reads DSGVTQTPKHLITATGQRVTLRCSPRSGDLSVYWYQQSLDQGLQFLIQYYNGEERAKGNILERFSAQQFPDLHSELNLSSLELGDSALYFCASSPGGSGWTYEQYFGPGTRLTVT.

This chain uses TRBV5-6 with TRBJ1-2; TRBD1 agrees at 8 bases. Germline-derived CDR1 and CDR2 are SGHDT and YYEEEE. V was pared by 4 bases and J by 4 bases, with 6 bases of the junction left unmatched. The CDR3 runs 14 residues. CDR3 sequence (DNA): TGTGCCAGCAGCGAGACAGGGGCGATCTATGGCTACACCTTC. Translation gives CASSETGAIYGYTF.

This chain links TRBV10-3 with TRBJ2-5; D unclear. The germline V gene has CDR1 ENHRY and CDR2 SYGVKD. With 11 bases removed from V and 5 bases from J, the gap between germline ends came to 9 bases. The CDR3 consists of 10 residues. The DNA for the CDR3 is TGTGCCCCCCATTACGAGACCCAGTACTTC. It is translated as CAPHYETQYF.

The CDR3 sequence: CASSRYNEQFF. CDR3 DNA sequence: TGCGCCAGCAGTCGCTACAATGAGCAGTTCTTC. The V and J genes are TRBV4-1 and TRBJ2-1; no firm D call. Germline values: CDR1 MGHRA, CDR2 YSYEKL. V was trimmed by 6 bases and J by 3 bases, leaving 3 bases between them. The CDR3 extends over 11 amino acids.

The rearrangement joins TRBV6-5 to TRBJ2-3, with D perhaps matching TRBD1 or TRBD2 (5 bases each). Germline CDR1 and CDR2: MNHEY and SVGAGI. V was cut by 7 bases and J by 3 bases, with 17 bases left in between. This CDR3 contains 15 residues. CDR3 nucleotides: TGTGCCAGCAACACGGGTGGGGGTGTGACAGATACGCAGTATTTT. Translated: CASNTGGGVTDTQYF.

V usage is TRBV6-6 and J usage is TRBJ1-1, with D possibly matching TRBD1 (5 bases). The CDR3 extends over 13 amino acids. Between the trimmed V and J ends, which lost 4 bases and 1 base, there was a span of 7 bases. In germline, CDR1 is MNHNY, CDR2 SVGAGI (reference sequence). This chain's CDR3 is CASSLQANTEAFF. CDR3 nucleotides: TGTGCCAGCAGTTTACAGGCGAACACTGAAGCTTTCTTT.

This rearrangement joins TRBV28 to TRBJ2-7; possible D gene TRBD2, 5 bases. CDR3 length equals 14 residues. Germline-derived CDR1 and CDR2 are MDHEN and SYDVKM. Trimming pared 6 bases from V and 2 bases from J, leaving 14 bases between. DNA for the CDR3: TGTGCCAGCAGCTTGGGCGGACTTGCCTACGAGCAGTACTTC. Translated, it gives CASSLGGLAYEQYF. Full variable domain (missing parts from reference TRBV28 and TRBJ2-7): DVKVTQSSRYLVKRTGEKVFLECVQDMDHENMFWYRQDPGLGLRLIYFSYDVKMKEKGDIPEGYSVSREKKERFSLILESASTNQTSMYLCASSLGGLAYEQYFGPGTRLTVT.

This chain joins TRBV27 and TRBJ1-4, with D possibly TRBD1 on 5 matching bases. Germline CDR1 reads MNHEY; CDR2 reads SMNVEV (reference sequence). The CDR3 extends over 15 amino acids. V lost 5 bases and J lost 10, with 20 bases in between. The CDR3 here is CASSLSPGLPVKLFF. The CDR3 DNA reads TGTGCCAGCAGTCTAAGCCCGGGGCTCCCTGTAAAACTGTTTTTT.

The CDR3 sequence is CATTPGQDIYNEQFF. The CDR3 DNA reads TGTGCCACCACCCCGGGACAGGACATCTACAATGAGCAGTTCTTC. The chain links TRBV2 to TRBJ2-1; TRBD1 matches at 8 bases. The CDR3 length is 15 residues. The germline CDR1 and CDR2 sequences are SNHLY and FYNNEI. V was pared by 10 bases and J by 3 bases, with 11 bases of the junction left unmatched.

The CDR3 protein is CASSHRSGAGANVLTF. CDR3 DNA: TGTGCCAGTAGTCATAGATCAGGGGCTGGGGCCAACGTCCTGACTTTC. The V call is TRBV19, the J call TRBJ2-6; D might be TRBD1 (6 bases). V gave up 5 bases and J gave up 2 bases, with 13 bases separating them. The CDR3 spans 16 residues. Germline V gene lookup returns CDR1 LNHDA and CDR2 SQIVND (reference sequence).

V and J are TRBV19 and TRBJ1-5, with D perhaps matching TRBD1 (5 bases). CDR3 length: 15 residues. Germline V gene sequence: CDR1 LNHDA, CDR2 SQIVND (reference sequence). The V and J ends lost 7 bases and 0 bases respectively, with 13 bases between them. The CDR3 sequence: CASINGGYSNQPQHF. CDR3 DNA sequence: TGTGCCAGTATTAACGGGGGATATAGCAATCAGCCCCAGCATTTT. Full variable domain (outside the CDR3, taken from reference TRBV19 and TRBJ1-5): DGGITQSPKYLFRKEGQNVTLSCEQNLNHDAMYWYRQDPGQGLRLIYYSQIVNDFQKGDIAEGYSVSREKKESFPLTVTSAQKNPTAFYLCASINGGYSNQPQHFGDGTRLSIL.

The chain recombines TRBV19 with TRBJ2-7; TRBD2 matches 8 bases. J was trimmed by 3 bases and V by 6 bases; bases with no gene match: 7. CDR3 length: 14 amino acids. Germline lookup yields CDR1 LNHDA and CDR2 SQIVND (reference sequence). Written as DNA, the CDR3 is TGTGCCAGTAGCCCGGGAGGGGGGGACTACGAGCAGTACTTC. Translating gives CASSPGGGDYEQYF.